Following are 2 T cell receptor beta chains from one sample sequenced in a study of PD-1 blockade in classical Hodgkin lymphoma. Every patient relapsed after autologous stem cell transplantation, and brentuximab vedotin exposure varied. Sequencing used immunoSEQ multiplex PCR; TCRdb keeps in-frame clones, though not all of them. The sample has about 15,000 clones; over 60% are singletons. Source: peripheral blood mononuclear cells (PBMCs), taken at baseline. These receptors all stem from a human donor with classical Hodgkin lymphoma.

The chain recombines TRBV5-1 with TRBJ1-4; 10 bases match TRBD1. The CDR3 is made up of 16 amino acids. V lost 4 bases, J lost 4 bases, and 7 bases stayed unmatched. Germline values: CDR1 SGHRS, CDR2 YFSETQ. CDR3 sequence (DNA): TGCGCCAGCAGCGGCGGGACAGGGGCGGATAATGAAAAACTGTTTTTT. It translates to CASSGGTGADNEKLFF.

V gene TRBV5-6 combines with J gene TRBJ1-4, with 9 nucleotides matching TRBD1. Per the germline V gene, CDR1 is SGHDT and CDR2 is YYEEEE. This CDR3 region has 17 residues. Trimming removed 3 bases from V and 8 bases from J; junction bases left unmatched: 14. CDR3 bases: TGTGCCAGCAGCTACGGGGAACTGGGACAGGGATGGGAAAAACTGTTTTTT. Amino acids: CASSYGELGQGWEKLFF.